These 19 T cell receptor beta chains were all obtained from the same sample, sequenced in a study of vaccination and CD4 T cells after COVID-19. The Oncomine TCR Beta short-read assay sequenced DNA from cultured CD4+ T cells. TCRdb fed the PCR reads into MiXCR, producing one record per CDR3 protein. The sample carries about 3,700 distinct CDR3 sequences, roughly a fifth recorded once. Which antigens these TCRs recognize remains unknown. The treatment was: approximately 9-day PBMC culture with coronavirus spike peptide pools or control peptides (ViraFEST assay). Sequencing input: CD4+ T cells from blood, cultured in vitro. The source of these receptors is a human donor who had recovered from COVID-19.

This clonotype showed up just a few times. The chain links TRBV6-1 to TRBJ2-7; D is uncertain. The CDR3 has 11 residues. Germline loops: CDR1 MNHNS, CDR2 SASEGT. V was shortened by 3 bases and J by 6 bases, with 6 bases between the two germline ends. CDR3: CASSEVGEQYF. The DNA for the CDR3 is TGTGCCAGCAGTGAGGTGGGCGAGCAGTACTTC.

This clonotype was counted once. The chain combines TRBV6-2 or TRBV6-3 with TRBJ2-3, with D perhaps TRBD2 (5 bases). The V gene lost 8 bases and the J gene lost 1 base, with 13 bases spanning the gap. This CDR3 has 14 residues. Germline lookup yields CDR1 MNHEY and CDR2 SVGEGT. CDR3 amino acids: CASGRGSRTDTQYF. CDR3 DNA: TGTGCCAGCGGCCGGGGATCACGCACAGATACGCAGTATTTT.

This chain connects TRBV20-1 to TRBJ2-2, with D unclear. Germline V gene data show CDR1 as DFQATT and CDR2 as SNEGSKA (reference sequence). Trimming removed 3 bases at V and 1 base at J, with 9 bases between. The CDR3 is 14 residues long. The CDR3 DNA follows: TGCAGTGCTAGTGGGGTCGTGAACACCGGGGAGCTGTTTTTT. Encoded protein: CSASGVVNTGELFF.

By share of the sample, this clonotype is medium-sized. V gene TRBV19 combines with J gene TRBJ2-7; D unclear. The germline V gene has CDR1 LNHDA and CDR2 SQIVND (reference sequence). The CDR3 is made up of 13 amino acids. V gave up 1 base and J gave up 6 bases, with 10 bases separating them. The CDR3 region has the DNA TGTGCCAGTAGTATAGTTGCCAACCGCGAGCAGTACTTC. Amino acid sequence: CASSIVANREQYF.

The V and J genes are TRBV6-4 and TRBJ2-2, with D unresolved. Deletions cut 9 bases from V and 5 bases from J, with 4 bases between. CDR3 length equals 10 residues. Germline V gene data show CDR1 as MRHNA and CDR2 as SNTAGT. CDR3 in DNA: TGTGCCAGTAAAACCGGGGAGCTGTTTTTT. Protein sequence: CASKTGELFF.

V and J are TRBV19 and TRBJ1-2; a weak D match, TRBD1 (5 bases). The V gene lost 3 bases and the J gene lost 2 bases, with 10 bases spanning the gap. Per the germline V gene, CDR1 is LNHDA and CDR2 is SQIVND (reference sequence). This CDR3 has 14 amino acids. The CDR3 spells CASSIQQGNYGYTF. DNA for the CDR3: TGTGCCAGTAGTATCCAGCAGGGAAACTATGGCTACACCTTC.

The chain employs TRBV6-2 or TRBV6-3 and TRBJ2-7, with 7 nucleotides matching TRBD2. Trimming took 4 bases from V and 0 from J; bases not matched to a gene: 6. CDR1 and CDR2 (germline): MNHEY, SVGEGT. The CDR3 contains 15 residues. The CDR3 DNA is TGTGCCAGCAGTTCCCCCGGGGGGAGCTCCTACGAGCAGTACTTC. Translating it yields CASSSPGGSSYEQYF.

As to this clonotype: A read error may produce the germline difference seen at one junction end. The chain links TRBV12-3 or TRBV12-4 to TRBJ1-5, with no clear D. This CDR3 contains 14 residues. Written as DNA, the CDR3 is TGTGCCAGCAGATTAGGGCTTAGCAATCAGCCCCAGCATTTT. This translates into CASRLGLSNQPQHF.

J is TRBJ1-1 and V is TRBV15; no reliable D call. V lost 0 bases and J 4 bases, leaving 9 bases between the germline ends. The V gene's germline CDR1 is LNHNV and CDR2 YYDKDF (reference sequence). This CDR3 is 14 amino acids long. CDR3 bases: TGTGCCACCAGCAGAGACCGGTTGGCCACTGAAGCTTTCTTT. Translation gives CATSRDRLATEAFF.

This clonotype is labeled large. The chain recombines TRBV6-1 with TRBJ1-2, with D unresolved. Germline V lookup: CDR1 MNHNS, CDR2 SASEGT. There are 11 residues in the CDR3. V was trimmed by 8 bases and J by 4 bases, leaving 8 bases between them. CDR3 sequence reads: CASSKGYGYTF. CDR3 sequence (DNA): TGTGCCAGCTCGAAGGGCTATGGCTACACCTTC.

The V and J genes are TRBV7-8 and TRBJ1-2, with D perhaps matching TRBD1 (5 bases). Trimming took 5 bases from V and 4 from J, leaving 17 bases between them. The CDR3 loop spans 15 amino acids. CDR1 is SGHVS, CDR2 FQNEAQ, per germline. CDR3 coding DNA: TGTGCCAGCAGCCCCCCACAGACAGCTGGCTATGGCTACACCTTC. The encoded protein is CASSPPQTAGYGYTF. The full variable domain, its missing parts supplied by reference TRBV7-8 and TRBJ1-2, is GAGVSQSPRYKVAKRGQDVALRCDPISGHVSLFWYQQALGQGPEFLTYFQNEAQLDKSGLPSDRFFAERPEGSVSTLKIQRTQQEDSAVYLCASSPPQTAGYGYTFGSGTRLTVV.

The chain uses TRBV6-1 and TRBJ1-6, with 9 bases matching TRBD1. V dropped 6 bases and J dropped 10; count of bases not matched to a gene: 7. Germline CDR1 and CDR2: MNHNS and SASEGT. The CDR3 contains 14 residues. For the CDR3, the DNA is TGTGCCAGCAGCAGGGGGACAGGGCACTCACCCCTCCACTTT. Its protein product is CASSRGTGHSPLHF.

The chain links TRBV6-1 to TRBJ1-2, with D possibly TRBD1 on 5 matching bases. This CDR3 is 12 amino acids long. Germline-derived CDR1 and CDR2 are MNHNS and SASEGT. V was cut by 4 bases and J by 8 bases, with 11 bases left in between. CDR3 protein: CASSGQGEGYTF. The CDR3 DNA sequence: TGTGCCAGCAGTGGACAAGGGGAGGGCTACACCTTC.

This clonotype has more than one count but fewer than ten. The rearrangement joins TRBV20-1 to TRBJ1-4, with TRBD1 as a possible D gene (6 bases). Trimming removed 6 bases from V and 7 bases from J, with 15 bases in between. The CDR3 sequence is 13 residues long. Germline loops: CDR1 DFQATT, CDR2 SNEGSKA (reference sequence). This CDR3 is CSALQGQGEKLFF. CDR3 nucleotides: TGCAGTGCCCTACAGGGTCAGGGTGAAAAACTGTTTTTT.

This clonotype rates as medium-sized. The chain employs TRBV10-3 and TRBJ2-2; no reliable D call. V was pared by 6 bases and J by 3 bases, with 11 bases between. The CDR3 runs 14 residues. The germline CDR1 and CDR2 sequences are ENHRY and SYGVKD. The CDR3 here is CAIRTTLYTGELFF. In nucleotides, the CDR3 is TGTGCCATCAGGACGACTTTATACACCGGGGAGCTGTTTTTT.

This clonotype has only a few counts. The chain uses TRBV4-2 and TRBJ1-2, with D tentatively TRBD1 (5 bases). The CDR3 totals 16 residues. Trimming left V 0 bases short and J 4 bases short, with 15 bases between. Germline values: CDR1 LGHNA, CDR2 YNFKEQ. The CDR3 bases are TGTGCCAGCAGCCAAGAATGGCAAGGGGACGCCTATGGCTACACCTTC. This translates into CASSQEWQGDAYGYTF.

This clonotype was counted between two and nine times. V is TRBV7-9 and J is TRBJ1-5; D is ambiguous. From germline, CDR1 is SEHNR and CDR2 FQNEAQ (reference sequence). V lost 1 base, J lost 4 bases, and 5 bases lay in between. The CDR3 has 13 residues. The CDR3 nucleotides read TGTGCCAGCAGCTTAGATGGAAATCAGCCCCAGCATTTT. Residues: CASSLDGNQPQHF.

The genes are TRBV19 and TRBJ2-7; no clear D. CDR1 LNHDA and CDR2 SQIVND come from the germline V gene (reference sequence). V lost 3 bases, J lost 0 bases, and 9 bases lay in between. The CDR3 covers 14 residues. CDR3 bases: TGTGCCAGTAGTATCGGTAGAGCCTCCTACGAGCAGTACTTC. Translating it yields CASSIGRASYEQYF.

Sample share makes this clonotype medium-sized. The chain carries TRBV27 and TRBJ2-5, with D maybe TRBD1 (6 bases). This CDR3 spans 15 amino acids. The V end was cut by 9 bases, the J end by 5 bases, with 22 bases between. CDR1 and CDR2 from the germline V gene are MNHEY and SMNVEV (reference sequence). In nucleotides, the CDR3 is TGTGCCAGTTCCCCCTACAGGGACCTCCAGGAGACCCAGTACTTC. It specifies CASSPYRDLQETQYF.